What follows are 18 T cell receptor beta chains derived from one specimen sequenced in a study of OX40 agonist ivuxolimab in advanced cancers. The assay was immunoSEQ multiplex PCR, and TCRdb's table has in-frame clones only and misses some. The sample includes some 73,000 clones, 86% seen only once; the top ten take under 0.75%. The material was CD4+ or CD8+ T cells sorted from blood, obtained in a trial of the OX40 agonist ivuxolimab. The receptors derive from an adult with an advanced solid tumor such as melanoma, head and neck, liver or kidney cancer.

In DNA, the CDR3 is TGTGCCAGCAGCGTCACTAGTTACGAAACGCAGTATTTT. This codes for CASSVTSYETQYF. The genes are TRBV9 and TRBJ2-3; TRBD2 is a possible D gene (5 bases). The CDR3 length is 13 residues. Germline lookup yields CDR1 SGDLS and CDR2 YYNGEE. The V and J ends lost 2 bases and 9 bases respectively, with 13 bases between them. The entire variable domain, with the rest obtained from reference TRBV9 and TRBJ2-3, is as follows: DSGVTQTPKHLITATGQRVTLRCSPRSGDLSVYWYQQSLDQGLQFLIQYYNGEERAKGNILERFSAQQFPDLHSELNLSSLELGDSALYFCASSVTSYETQYFGPGTRLTVL.

The chain links TRBV7-9 to TRBJ2-7; D tentatively reads TRBD1 or TRBD2 (5 bases each). V was clipped by 3 bases and J by 2 bases, with 8 bases between them. Looked up from germline, CDR1 is SEHNR and CDR2 is FQNEAQ (reference sequence). The CDR3 sequence is 13 residues long. CDR3 nucleotides: TGTGCCAGCAGCTTCGGGGCCACCTACGAGCAGTACTTC. Protein sequence: CASSFGATYEQYF.

The chain recombines TRBV5-1 with TRBJ1-1, with D tentatively TRBD1 (5 bases). Germline CDR1 is SGHRS and CDR2 is YFSETQ. The CDR3 runs to 17 residues. Trimming took 0 bases from V and 0 from J, leaving 15 bases between them. The CDR3 loop is CASSLAGTGTMNTEAFF. CDR3 bases: TGCGCCAGCAGCTTGGCCGGGACGGGTACCATGAACACTGAAGCTTTCTTT.

V is TRBV7-2 and J is TRBJ1-4, with TRBD1 as a possible D gene (6 bases). V lost 5 bases and J lost 8, with 9 bases in between. The germline gives CDR1 SGHTA, CDR2 FQGNSA. The CDR3 runs to 12 residues. In nucleotides, the CDR3 is TGTGCCAGCAGCAAACAGGGAGAAAAACTGTTTTTT. It translates to CASSKQGEKLFF.

Only one count was recorded for this clone. The V call is TRBV18, the J call TRBJ2-5; perhaps TRBD1 as D (6 bases). The length of the CDR3 is 14 residues. The ends were cut back, 3 bases at V and 1 base at J, with 9 bases in the middle. CDR1 is KGHSH, CDR2 LQKENI, per germline. The CDR3 sequence: CASSPGTLQETQYF. In DNA form, the CDR3 reads TGTGCCAGCTCACCCGGGACACTCCAAGAGACCCAGTACTTC.

This sequence joins TRBV5-1 and TRBJ2-7, with D perhaps being TRBD1 or TRBD2 (6 bases each). The V end was cut by 6 bases, the J end by 2 bases, with 12 bases between. Germline CDR1 is SGHRS and CDR2 is YFSETQ. The CDR3 is 13 residues long. The CDR3 region is CASTEGGPYEQYF. The CDR3, as DNA: TGCGCCAGCACGGAGGGGGGTCCCTACGAGCAGTACTTC. The variable domain in full, with the rest retrieved from reference TRBV5-1 and TRBJ2-7, is KAGVTQTPRYLIKTRGQQVTLSCSPISGHRSVSWYQQTPGQGLQFLFEYFSETQRNKGNFPGRFSGRQFSNSRSEMNVSTLELGDSALYLCASTEGGPYEQYFGPGTRLTVT.

The CDR3 DNA reads TGTGCCAGCAGCTGGGACAGGGGGGAGACCCAGTACTTC. It yields the protein CASSWDRGETQYF. The genes are TRBV7-8 and TRBJ2-5, with TRBD1 matching 11 bases. The germline gives CDR1 SGHVS, CDR2 FQNEAQ. CDR3 length equals 13 residues. V lost 4 bases and J lost 5; bases outside the gene matches: 0.

V and J are TRBV30 and TRBJ1-2; D perhaps matches TRBD1 (6 bases). V lost 4 bases and J 4 bases, leaving 16 bases between the germline ends. The germline V gene encodes CDR1 GTSNPN and CDR2 SVGIG (reference sequence). This CDR3 contains 14 residues. The CDR3 here is CAWTSYRASYGYTF. In DNA, the CDR3 is TGTGCCTGGACGTCCTACAGGGCCAGCTATGGCTACACCTTC.

This clone was counted a single time. This chain links TRBV4-1 with TRBJ2-5; D gene unclear. Trimming stripped 0 bases from V and 3 bases from J, with 8 bases between. CDR3 length: 14 residues. Per the germline V gene, CDR1 is MGHRA and CDR2 is YSYEKL. The CDR3 is CASSQDARKETQYF. CDR3 DNA: TGCGCCAGCAGCCAAGACGCGCGGAAAGAGACCCAGTACTTC.

J is TRBJ1-4 and V is TRBV10-2; D gene uncertain. Germline V CDR1 and CDR2: WSHSY, SAAADI. Trimming pared 6 bases from V and 0 bases from J, leaving 8 bases between. The CDR3 is 14 residues long. The CDR3 loop reads CASSLVATNEKLFF. The CDR3 coding sequence is TGCGCCAGCAGCCTTGTAGCAACTAATGAAAAACTGTTTTTT.

The CDR3 reads CAWSVRRGQGLPYGYTF. CDR3 nucleotides: TGTGCCTGGAGTGTACGTAGGGGACAGGGGCTACCCTATGGCTACACCTTC. This chain links TRBV30 with TRBJ1-2; 10 bases line up with TRBD1. V lost 0 bases and J lost 4; bases outside the gene matches: 11. Germline V gene sequence: CDR1 GTSNPN, CDR2 SVGIG (reference sequence). This CDR3 spans 17 amino acids. Complete variable domain (other parts from reference TRBV30 and TRBJ1-2): SQTIHQWPATLVQPVGSPLSLECTVEGTSNPNLYWYRQAAGRGLQLLFYSVGIGQISSEVPQNLSASRPQDRQFILSSKKLLLSDSGFYLCAWSVRRGQGLPYGYTFGSGTRLTVV.

This clone was picked up a small number of times. This chain connects TRBV30 to TRBJ1-2, with 10 bases matching TRBD1. Losses at the gene ends were 0 bases for V and 8 bases for J; bases not matched to a gene: 12. CDR1 and CDR2 (germline): GTSNPN, SVGIG (reference sequence). The CDR3 has 16 amino acids. Here the CDR3 reads CAWSVGTRQGAAGYTF. CDR3 bases: TGTGCCTGGAGTGTAGGTACCCGACAGGGGGCTGCGGGCTACACCTTC.

The table lists this clone with a count of one. The genes are TRBV9 and TRBJ2-5; the match to TRBD2 covers 8 bases. This CDR3 is 16 amino acids long. Germline trimming cut 3 bases from V and 4 bases from J; bases unmatched to any gene: 11. Germline-derived CDR1 and CDR2 are SGDLS and YYNGEE. In DNA, the CDR3 is TGTGCCAGCAGCGCCTTCACTAGCGGAGGAAGAGAGACCCAGTACTTC. This translates into CASSAFTSGGRETQYF.

The chain employs TRBV2 and TRBJ1-5; a weak D match, TRBD1 (5 bases). This CDR3 is built from 14 residues. V lost 8 bases and J lost 5, with 16 bases in between. Per the germline V gene, CDR1 is SNHLY and CDR2 is FYNNEI. The CDR3 DNA is TGTGCCAGCCGGTCTGGGGGAACAGATCAGCCCCAGCATTTT. It translates to CASRSGGTDQPQHF. Supplemented by reference TRBV2 and TRBJ1-5, the full variable domain reads EPEVTQTPSHQVTQMGQEVILRCVPISNHLYFYWYRQILGQKVEFLVSFYNNEISEKSEIFDDQFSVERPDGSNFTLKIRSTKLEDSAMYFCASRSGGTDQPQHFGDGTRLSIL.

V is TRBV5-1 and J is TRBJ2-3; 8 bases map to TRBD2. The CDR3 runs 15 residues. Germline V lookup: CDR1 SGHRS, CDR2 YFSETQ. V trimming: 4 bases; J trimming: 6 bases; junction bases outside the gene matches: 10. CDR3: CASSPGLAQRDTQYF. Written as DNA, the CDR3 is TGCGCCAGCAGCCCAGGACTAGCCCAGAGGGATACGCAGTATTTT.

This clone was seen once. The chain employs TRBV19 and TRBJ2-7; the match to TRBD2 covers 12 bases. Germline assignment: CDR1 LNHDA and CDR2 SQIVND (reference sequence). Losses at the gene ends were 5 bases for V and 2 bases for J; bases not matched to a gene: 4. This CDR3 contains 15 residues. The CDR3 is CASSPRTSGTYEQYF. DNA for the CDR3: TGTGCCAGTAGTCCTAGGACTAGCGGGACCTACGAGCAGTACTTC.

This clone occurred many times. This sequence joins TRBV6-6 and TRBJ2-2, with no clear D. The CDR3 length is 16 residues. The ends were cut back, 0 bases at V and 6 bases at J, with 14 bases in the middle. Germline assignment: CDR1 MNHNY and CDR2 SVGAGI (reference sequence). In DNA form, the CDR3 reads TGTGCCAGCAGTTACTCACGGCAGGTGGGCGCCGGGGAGCTGTTTTTT. Translation gives CASSYSRQVGAGELFF.

The chain has TRBV2 and TRBJ1-1, with 7 bases matching TRBD1. The CDR3 consists of 13 residues. J was trimmed by 5 bases and V by 8 bases; bases with no gene match: 8. Germline lookup yields CDR1 SNHLY and CDR2 FYNNEI. The CDR3 nucleotides are TGTGCCAGCGATGAGGGGGCGGGAACTGAAGCTTTCTTT. Translating it yields CASDEGAGTEAFF.